This T cell receptor beta chain appears in the sequencing data of a study of blood T cell repertoires in COVID-19. In the study overall: T cells, B-cell-depleted T cells, or PBMCs supplied cDNA or gDNA.

The CDR3 sequence is 14 residues long. Per germline, CDR1 MNHEY and CDR2 SMNVEV (reference sequence). V was shortened by 3 bases and J by 0 bases, with 6 bases between the two germline ends. Original processing notes: Nucleated cell counts were estimated from reference gene primer amplification. Here immunoSEQ multiplex PCR was the method, and the copy in TCRdb shows in-frame clones only, minus some. V and J calls and clone size are copied from that table; D and trimming were computed from the DNA. This repertoire shows about 120,000 clones, over 65% found once; its top ten account for around 4.2%. The chain recombines TRBV27 with TRBJ1-5, with D possibly TRBD1 on 5 matching bases. The receptor's source is a man between 60 and 70 years old with acute or convalescent COVID-19. The sequenced sample consisted of peripheral blood. The CDR3 coding sequence is TGTGCCAGCAGTTTGGGGGGTAGCAATCAGCCCCAGCATTTT. Its protein is CASSLGGSNQPQHF.